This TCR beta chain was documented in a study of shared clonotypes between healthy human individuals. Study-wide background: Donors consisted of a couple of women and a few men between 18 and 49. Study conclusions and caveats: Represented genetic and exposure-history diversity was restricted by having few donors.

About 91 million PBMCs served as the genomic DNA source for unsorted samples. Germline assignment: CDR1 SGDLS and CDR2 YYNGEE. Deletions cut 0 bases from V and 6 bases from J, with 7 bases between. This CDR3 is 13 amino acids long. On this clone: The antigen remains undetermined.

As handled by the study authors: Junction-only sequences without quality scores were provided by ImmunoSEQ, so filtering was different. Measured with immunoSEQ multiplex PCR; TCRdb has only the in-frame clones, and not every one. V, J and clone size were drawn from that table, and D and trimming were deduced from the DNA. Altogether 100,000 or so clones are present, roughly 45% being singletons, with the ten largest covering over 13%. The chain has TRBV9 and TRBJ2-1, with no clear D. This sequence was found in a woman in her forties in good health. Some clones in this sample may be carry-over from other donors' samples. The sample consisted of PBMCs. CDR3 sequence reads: CASSVELSNEQFF. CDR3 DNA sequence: TGTGCCAGCAGCGTAGAACTTTCCAATGAGCAGTTCTTC.